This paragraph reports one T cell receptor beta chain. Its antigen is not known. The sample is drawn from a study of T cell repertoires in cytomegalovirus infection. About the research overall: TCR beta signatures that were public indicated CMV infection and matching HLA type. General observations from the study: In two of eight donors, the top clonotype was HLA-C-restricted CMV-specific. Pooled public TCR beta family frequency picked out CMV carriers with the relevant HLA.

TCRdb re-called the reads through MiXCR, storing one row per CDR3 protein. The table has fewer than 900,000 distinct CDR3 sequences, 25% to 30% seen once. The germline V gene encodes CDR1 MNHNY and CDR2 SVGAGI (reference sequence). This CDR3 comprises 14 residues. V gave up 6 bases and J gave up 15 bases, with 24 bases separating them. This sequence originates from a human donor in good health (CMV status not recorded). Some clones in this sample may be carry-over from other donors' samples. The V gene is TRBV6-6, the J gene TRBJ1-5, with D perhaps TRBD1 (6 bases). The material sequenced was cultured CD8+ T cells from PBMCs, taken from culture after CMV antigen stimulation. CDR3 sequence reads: CASRPDLGARGGHF. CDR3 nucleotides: TGTGCCAGCAGGCCTGATTTGGGGGCCAGGGGAGGGCATTTT.